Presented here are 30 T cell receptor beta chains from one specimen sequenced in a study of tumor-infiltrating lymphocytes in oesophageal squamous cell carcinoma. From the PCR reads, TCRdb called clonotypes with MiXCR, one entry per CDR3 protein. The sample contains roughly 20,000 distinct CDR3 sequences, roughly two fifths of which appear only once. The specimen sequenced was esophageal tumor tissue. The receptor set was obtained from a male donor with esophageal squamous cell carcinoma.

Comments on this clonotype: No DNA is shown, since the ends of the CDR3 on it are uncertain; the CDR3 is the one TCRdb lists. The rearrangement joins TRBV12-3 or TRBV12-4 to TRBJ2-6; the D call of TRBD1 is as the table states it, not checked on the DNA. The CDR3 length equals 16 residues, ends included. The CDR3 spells CASSRPGHPRDPVLRF.

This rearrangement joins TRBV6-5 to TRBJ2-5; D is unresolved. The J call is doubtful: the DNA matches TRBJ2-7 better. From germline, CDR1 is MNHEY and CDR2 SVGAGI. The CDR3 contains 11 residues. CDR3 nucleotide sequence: TGTGCCAGCAGAATTGCTGGCGAGCAGTACTTC. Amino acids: CASRIAGEQYF.

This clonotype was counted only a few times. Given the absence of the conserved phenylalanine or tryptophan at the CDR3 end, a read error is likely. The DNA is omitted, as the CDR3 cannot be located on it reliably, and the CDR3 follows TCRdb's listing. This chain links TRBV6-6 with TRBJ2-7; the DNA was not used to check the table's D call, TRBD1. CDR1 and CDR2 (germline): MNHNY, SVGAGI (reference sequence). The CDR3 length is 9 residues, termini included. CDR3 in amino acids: CASSYLPGQ.

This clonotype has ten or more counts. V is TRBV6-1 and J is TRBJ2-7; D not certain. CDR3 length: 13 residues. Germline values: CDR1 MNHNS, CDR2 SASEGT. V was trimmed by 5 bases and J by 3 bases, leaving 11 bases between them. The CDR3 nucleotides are TGTGCCAGCAGTCAACTGGACGGCTACGAGCAGTACTTC. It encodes CASSQLDGYEQYF.

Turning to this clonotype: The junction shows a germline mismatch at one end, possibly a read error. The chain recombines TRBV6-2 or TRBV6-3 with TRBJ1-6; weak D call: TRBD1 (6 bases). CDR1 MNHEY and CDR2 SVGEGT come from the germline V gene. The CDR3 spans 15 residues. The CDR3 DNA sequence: TGTGCCAGCAGTAGACGCGGGACACGAGTTAACGAGCAGTACTTT. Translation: CASSRRGTRVNEQYF.

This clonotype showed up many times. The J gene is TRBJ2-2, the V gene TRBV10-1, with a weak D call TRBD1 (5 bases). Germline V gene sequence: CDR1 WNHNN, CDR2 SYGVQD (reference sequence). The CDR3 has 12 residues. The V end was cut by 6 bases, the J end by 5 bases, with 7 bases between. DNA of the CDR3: TGCGCCAGCAGCTCAGGGACCGGGGAGCTGTTTTTT. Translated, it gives CASSSGTGELFF.

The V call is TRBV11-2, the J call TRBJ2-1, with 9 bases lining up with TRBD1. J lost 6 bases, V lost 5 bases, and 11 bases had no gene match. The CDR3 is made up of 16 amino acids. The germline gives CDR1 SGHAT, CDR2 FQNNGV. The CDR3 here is CASSLVCGTGSNEQFF. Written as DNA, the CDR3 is TGTGCCAGCAGCCTAGTATGCGGGACAGGGTCCAATGAGCAGTTCTTC.

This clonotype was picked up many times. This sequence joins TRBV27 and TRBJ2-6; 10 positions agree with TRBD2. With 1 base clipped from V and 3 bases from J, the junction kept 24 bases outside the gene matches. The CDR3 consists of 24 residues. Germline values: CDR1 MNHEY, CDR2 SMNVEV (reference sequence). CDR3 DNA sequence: TGTGCCAGCAGTTTATTAGCCCGAGGACCCGATAGCGGGAGGTTCTACGGTGGGGCCAACGTCCTGACTTTC. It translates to CASSLLARGPDSGRFYGGANVLTF.

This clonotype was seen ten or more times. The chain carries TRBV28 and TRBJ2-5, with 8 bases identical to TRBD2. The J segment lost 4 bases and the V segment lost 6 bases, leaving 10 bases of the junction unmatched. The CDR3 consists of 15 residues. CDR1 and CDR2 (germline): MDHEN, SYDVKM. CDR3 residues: CASSRIGGGGETQYF. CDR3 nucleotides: TGTGCCAGCAGCCGAATCGGGGGGGGCGGAGAGACCCAGTACTTC. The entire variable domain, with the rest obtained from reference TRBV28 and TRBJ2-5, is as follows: DVKVTQSSRYLVKRTGEKVFLECVQDMDHENMFWYRQDPGLGLRLIYFSYDVKMKEKGDIPEGYSVSREKKERFSLILESASTNQTSMYLCASSRIGGGGETQYFGPGTRLLVL.

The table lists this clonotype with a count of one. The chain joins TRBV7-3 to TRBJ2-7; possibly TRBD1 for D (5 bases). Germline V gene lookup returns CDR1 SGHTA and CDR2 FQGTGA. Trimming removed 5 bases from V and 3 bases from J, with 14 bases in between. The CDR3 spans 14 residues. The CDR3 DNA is TGTGCCAGCAGCGAGTCCCAGGGCCTCTACGAGCAGTACTTC. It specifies CASSESQGLYEQYF.

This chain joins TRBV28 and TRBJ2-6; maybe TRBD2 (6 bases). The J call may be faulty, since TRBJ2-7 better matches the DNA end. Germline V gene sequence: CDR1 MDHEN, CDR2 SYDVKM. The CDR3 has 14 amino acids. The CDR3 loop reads CATYGGKVAWEQYF. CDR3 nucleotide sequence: TGTGCCACCTATGGGGGGAAGGTTGCTTGGGAGCAGTACTTC.

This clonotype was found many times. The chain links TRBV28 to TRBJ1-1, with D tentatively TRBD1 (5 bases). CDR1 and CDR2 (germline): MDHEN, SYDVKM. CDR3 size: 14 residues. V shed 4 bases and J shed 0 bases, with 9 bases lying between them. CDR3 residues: CASSSWGLNTEAFF. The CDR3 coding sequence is TGTGCCAGCAGTTCCTGGGGGTTGAACACTGAAGCTTTCTTT.

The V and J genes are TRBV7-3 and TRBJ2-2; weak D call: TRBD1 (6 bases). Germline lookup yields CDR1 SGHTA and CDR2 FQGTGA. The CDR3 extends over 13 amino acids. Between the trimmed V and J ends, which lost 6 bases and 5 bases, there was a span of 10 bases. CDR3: CASSYRVTGELFF. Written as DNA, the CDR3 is TGTGCCAGCAGTTACAGGGTAACCGGGGAGCTGTTTTTT.

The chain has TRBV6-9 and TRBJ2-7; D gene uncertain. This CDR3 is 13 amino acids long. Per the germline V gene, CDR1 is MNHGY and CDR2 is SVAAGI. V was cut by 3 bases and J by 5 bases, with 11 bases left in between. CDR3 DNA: TGTGCCAGCAGTTACTTCCCCTATGACGAGCAGTACTTC. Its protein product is CASSYFPYDEQYF.

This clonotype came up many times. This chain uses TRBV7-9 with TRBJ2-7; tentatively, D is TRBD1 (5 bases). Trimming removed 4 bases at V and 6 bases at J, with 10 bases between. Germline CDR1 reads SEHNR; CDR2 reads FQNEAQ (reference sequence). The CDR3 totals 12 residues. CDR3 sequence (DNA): TGTGCCAGCAGCTCTCCAGGGCGCGAGCAGTACTTC. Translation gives CASSSPGREQYF. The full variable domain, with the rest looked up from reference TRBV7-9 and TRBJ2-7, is DTGVSQNPRHKITKRGQNVTFRCDPISEHNRLYWYRQTLGQGPEFLTYFQNEAQLEKSRLLSDRFSAERPKGSFSTLEIQRTEQGDSAMYLCASSSPGREQYFGPGTRLTVT.

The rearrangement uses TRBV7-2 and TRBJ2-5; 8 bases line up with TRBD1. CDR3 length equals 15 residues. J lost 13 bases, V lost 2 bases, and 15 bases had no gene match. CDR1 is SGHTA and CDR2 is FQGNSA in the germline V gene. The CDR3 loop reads CASSLLQGGTGELYF. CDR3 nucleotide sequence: TGTGCCAGCAGCTTATTACAGGGGGGTACCGGGGAGCTGTACTTC.

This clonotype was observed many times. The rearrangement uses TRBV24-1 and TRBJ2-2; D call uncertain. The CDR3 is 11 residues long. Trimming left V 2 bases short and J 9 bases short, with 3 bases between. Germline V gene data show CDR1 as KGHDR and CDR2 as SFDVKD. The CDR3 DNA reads TGTGCCACCAGTGATTCCAGGGAGCTGTTTTTT. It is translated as CATSDSRELFF.

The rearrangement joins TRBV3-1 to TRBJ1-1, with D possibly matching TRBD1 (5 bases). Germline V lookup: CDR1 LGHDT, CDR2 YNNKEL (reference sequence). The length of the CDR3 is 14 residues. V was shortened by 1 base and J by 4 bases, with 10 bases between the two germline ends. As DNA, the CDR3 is TGTGCCAGCAGCCAAGCTGGGGGAGTCACTGAAGCTTTCTTT. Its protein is CASSQAGGVTEAFF.

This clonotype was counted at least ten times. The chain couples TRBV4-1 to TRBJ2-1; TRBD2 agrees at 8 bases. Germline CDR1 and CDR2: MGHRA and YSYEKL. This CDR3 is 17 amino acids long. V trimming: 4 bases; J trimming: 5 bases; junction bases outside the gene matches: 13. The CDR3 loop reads CASSLLGGGTRHNEQFF. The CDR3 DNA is TGCGCCAGCAGCCTTCTTGGAGGGGGGACTAGACACAATGAGCAGTTCTTC.

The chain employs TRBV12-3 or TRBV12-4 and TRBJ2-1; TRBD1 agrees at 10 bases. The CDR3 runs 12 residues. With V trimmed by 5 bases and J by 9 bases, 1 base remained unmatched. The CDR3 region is CASSRQGAEQFF. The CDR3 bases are TGTGCCAGCAGTCGACAGGGGGCTGAGCAGTTCTTC.

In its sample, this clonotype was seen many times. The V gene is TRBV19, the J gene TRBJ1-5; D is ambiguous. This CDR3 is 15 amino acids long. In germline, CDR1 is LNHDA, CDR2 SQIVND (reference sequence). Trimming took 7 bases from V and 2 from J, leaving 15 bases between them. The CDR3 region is CASKVGRVGNQPQHF. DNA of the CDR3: TGTGCCAGTAAGGTGGGAAGGGTTGGCAATCAGCCCCAGCATTTT.

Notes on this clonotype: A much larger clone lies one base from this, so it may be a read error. CDR3 amino acids: CASSKVVYNEQYF. CDR3 coding DNA: TGTGCCAGTAGTAAAGTAGTCTACAATGAGCAGTACTTC. This chain joins TRBV19 and TRBJ2-1; D is uncertain. With the DNA end fitting TRBJ2-7 better, the J assignment may be wrong. The CDR3 totals 13 residues. Germline V gene sequence: CDR1 LNHDA, CDR2 SQIVND (reference sequence).

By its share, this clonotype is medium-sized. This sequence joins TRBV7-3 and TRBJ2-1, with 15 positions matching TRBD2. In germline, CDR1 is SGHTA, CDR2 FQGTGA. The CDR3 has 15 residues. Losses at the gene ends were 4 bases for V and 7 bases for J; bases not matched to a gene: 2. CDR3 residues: CASSSGTSGRNEQFF. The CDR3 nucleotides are TGTGCCAGCAGCTCCGGGACTAGCGGGAGGAATGAGCAGTTCTTC.

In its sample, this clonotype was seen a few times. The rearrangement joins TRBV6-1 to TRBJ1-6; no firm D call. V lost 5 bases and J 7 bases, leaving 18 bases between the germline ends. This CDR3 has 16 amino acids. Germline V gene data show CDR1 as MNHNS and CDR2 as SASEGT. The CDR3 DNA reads TGTGCCAGCAGTTCCTCCCGGGCCACCACCAATTCACCCCTCCACTTT. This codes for CASSSSRATTNSPLHF.

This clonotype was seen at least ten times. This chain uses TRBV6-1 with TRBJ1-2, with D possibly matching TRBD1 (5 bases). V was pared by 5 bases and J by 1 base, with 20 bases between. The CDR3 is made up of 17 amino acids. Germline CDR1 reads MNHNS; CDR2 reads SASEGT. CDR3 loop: CASSNPRQLTRNYGYTF. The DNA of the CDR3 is TGTGCCAGCAGTAATCCGAGACAGTTAACTCGTAACTATGGCTACACCTTC.

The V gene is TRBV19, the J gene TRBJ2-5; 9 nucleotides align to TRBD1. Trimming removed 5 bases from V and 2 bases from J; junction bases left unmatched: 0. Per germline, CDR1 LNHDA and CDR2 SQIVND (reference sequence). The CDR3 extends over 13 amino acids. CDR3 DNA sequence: TGTGCCAGTAGTGGACAGGGGCAAGAGACCCAGTACTTC. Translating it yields CASSGQGQETQYF.

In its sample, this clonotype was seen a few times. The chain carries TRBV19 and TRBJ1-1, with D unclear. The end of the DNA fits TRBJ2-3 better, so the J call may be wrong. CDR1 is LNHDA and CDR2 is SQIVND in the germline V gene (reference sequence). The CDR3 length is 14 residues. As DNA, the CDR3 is TGTGCCAGTAGTATAGGTGGGGAAGTTAATACGCAGTATTTT. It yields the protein CASSIGGEVNTQYF.

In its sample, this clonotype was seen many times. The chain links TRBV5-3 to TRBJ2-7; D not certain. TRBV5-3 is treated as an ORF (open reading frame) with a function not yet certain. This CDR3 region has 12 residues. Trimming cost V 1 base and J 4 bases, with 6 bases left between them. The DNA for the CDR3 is TGTGCCAGAAGCTTGTGGCGGTACGAGCAGTACTTC. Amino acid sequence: CARSLWRYEQYF.

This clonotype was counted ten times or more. The CDR3 DNA follows: TGTGCCAGCAGCGGAAGGGTCCGAGAGCAGTACTTC. Translating gives CASSGRVREQYF. This rearrangement joins TRBV5-5 to TRBJ2-7; D uncertain. V lost 4 bases and J 7 bases, leaving 12 bases between the germline ends. The CDR3 spans 12 residues. Germline V gene sequence: CDR1 SGHKS, CDR2 YYEKEE (reference sequence).

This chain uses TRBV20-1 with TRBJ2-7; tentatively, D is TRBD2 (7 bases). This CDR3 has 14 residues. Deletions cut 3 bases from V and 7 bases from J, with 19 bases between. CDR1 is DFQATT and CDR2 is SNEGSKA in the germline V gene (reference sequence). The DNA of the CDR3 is TGCAGTGCTAGGTTAGGGGCGGGGGCGAAAGAGCAGTACTTC. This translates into CSARLGAGAKEQYF.